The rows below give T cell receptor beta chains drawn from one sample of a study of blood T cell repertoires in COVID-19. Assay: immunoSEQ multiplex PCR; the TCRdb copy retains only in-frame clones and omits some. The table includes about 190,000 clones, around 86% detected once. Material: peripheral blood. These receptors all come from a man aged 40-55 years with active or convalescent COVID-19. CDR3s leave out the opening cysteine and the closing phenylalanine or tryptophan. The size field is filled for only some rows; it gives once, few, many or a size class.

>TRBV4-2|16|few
ASSQEGRGGGPYQPQH
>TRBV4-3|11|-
ASSSEAGGGYT
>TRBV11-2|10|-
ASSLGGTEPY
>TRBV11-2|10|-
ASSPKVGTLS
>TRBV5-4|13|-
ASSQGGTREDEQF
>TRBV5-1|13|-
ASSPGQGGNEKLF
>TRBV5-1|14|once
ASSLARGAGANVLT
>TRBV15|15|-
ATSRDLAGGNSYEQY
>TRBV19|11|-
ASSIGLPRGYT
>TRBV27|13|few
ASSNTGTGNYGYT
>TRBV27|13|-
ASSLTGTGGYGYT
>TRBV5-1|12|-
ASSLTGGGNTIY
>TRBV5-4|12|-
ASSFGQGVSPLH
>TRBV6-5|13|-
ASSWGGQGVTEAF
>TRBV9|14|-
ASSPNGGTFGEKLF
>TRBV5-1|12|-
ASSPGHVYNEQF
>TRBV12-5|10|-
ASAQGVYGYT
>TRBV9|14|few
ASSPTGRGGWDTQY
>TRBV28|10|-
ASSLLLYGYT
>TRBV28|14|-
ASSFGGQGAFSPLH
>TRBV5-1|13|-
ASSLAQGLDEKLF
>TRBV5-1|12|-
ASSLSQVGTEAF
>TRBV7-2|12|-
ASSLTSRLLEAF
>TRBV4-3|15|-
ASSQDHSSSGANVLT
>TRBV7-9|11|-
ASSSPPQETQY
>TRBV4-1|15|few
ASSRIALGTGREKLF
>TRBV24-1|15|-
ATSDPLGLAGEEGYT
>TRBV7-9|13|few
ASSQDRANTGELF
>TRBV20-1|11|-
SASKGQDYGYT
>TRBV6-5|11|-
ASSRNNNEKLF
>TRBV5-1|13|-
ASSTEQGAGTEAF
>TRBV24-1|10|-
ATSDSDQPQH
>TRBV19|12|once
ASSPTDYNSPLH
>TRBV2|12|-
ASRTRQGNYGYT
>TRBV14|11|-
ASKGLSANEQF
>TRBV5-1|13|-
ASSLGGTENSPLH
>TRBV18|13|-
ASSPPSVNTGELF
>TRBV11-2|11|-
ASSPGGNTEAF
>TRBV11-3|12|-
ATSRGGVNSPLH
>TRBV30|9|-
ACRTAYEQY
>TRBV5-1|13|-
ASSLVAGNNSPLH
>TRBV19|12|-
ASRDTHSDQPQH
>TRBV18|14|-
ASSPVLQGGTGELF
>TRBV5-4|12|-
ASSPGGETDTQY
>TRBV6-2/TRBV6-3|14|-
ASSPLGQGPGGEQF
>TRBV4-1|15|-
ARSREGGGPNSYEQY
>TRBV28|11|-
ASSPTVQETQY
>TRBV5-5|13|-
ASIKPGTGANEQF
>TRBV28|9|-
ASRSSLEQY
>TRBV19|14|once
ASRPSGGAPTDTQY
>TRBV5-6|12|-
ASSFRQGASGYT